These T cell receptor beta chains were read from a single sample in a study of T cells in Graves' hyperthyroidism and ophthalmopathy. TCRdb reprocessed the multiplex PCR reads with MiXCR, giving one entry per CDR3 protein. The table has about 620,000 distinct CDR3 sequences, roughly 16% seen once. Sequencing input: blood. These TCRs come from a woman in her 30s with Graves' hyperthyroidism. The CDR3 runs from the conserved cysteine through the conserved F or W. A D gene is named only where the DNA matches it firmly. Clone size is not always given. Where it is, it says once, few, many or a class for expanded clones.

TRBV28	TRBJ1-1	-	many	TGTGCCAGCAGTCGTCCGGTGGGCAGGGAAGCTTTCTTT	CASSRPVGREAFF
TRBV9	TRBJ2-7	TRBD2	-	TGTGCCAGCAGCCCAAACGGGGGGTTGGCCTACGAGCAGTACTTC	CASSPNGGLAYEQYF
TRBV6-5	TRBJ2-7	TRBD1	many	TGTGCCAGCAGTTACTCGCCCGTGACAGGGGGCAGCGAGCAGTACTTC	CASSYSPVTGGSEQYF
TRBV7-2	TRBJ1-5	-	many	TGTGCCAGCAGCTTAGACGGGGGCGGCAATCAGCCCCAGCATTTT	CASSLDGGGNQPQHF
TRBV18	TRBJ2-2	-	-	TGTGCCAGCTCATTGCAGGGCGTTAGGAACACCGGGGAGCTGTTTTTT	CASSLQGVRNTGELFF
TRBV6-6	TRBJ1-1	-	many	TGTGCCAGCAGTTACTCAATACAGGGTTATGCTGAAGCTTTCTTT	CASSYSIQGYAEAFF
TRBV25-1	TRBJ2-1	-	few	TGTGCCAGCAGTGAGTTCAGGGGCTCCTACAATGAGCAGTTCTTC	CASSEFRGSYNEQFF
TRBV3-1	TRBJ2-1	TRBD2	many	TGTGCCAGCAGCCCCAAAGGTCGGGGGGGCAATGAGCAGTTCTTC	CASSPKGRGGNEQFF
TRBV29-1	TRBJ1-4	-	-	TGCAGTGGGGGAGAGGTTAATGAAAAACTGTTTTTT	CSGGEVNEKLFF
TRBV3-1	TRBJ2-3	TRBD2	-	TGTGCCAGCACGGGGGGGGCGGAAGATACGCAGTATTTT	CASTGGAEDTQYF
TRBV7-6	TRBJ2-1	-	few	TGTGCCAGCAGCTTTGCAGGCTCCTACAATGAGCAGTTCTTC	CASSFAGSYNEQFF
TRBV2	TRBJ2-7	-	-	TGTGCCAGCAGACGGTTCGTCTACGAGCAGTACTTC	CASRRFVYEQYF
TRBV5-1	TRBJ2-5	TRBD1	many	TGCGCCAGCAGCTCCGGGACAGGGGCAAAGACCCAGTACTTC	CASSSGTGAKTQYF
TRBV20-1	TRBJ2-3	-	many	TGCAGTGCTAGTCCCGGGGCGCGAGTAGATACGCAGTATTTT	CSASPGARVDTQYF
TRBV20-1	TRBJ2-3	-	few	TGCAGAGTCCGGGGGTACCGGGACACAGATACGCAGTATTTT	CRVRGYRDTDTQYF
TRBV30	TRBJ1-5	-	many	TGTGCCTGGAGTGTACTATCCAATCAGCCCCAGCATTTT	CAWSVLSNQPQHF
TRBV7-8	TRBJ2-1	TRBD2	few	TGTGCCAGCAGCTCGCCGAAGACTAGCGGGAGGGCCCAAAGCCTCGGCAATGAGCAGTTCTTC	CASSSPKTSGRAQSLGNEQFF
TRBV11-2	TRBJ2-1	TRBD2	many	TGTGCCAGCAGCTTAGTTTCGGGACTACCGCAGGGTGAGCAGTTCTTC	CASSLVSGLPQGEQFF
TRBV24-1	TRBJ1-1	-	few	TGTGCCACCAGTGACGAGGCGTTCACTGAAGCTTTCTTT	CATSDEAFTEAFF
TRBV28	TRBJ2-2	TRBD1	-	TGTGCCAGCAGTTTTGACAGGGAGTTACCCGGGGAGCTGTTTTTT	CASSFDRELPGELFF
TRBV3-1	TRBJ2-5	-	-	TGTGCCAGCAGCCCGAGGGGGCGGGGGCAAGAGACCCAGTACTTC	CASSPRGRGQETQYF
TRBV13	TRBJ2-2	TRBD2	-	TGTGCCAGCAGCTTAAGAGAGGGAGGGTCCGGGGAGCTGTTTTTT	CASSLREGGSGELFF
TRBV7-2	TRBJ1-2	-	many	TGTGCCAGCAGCTTAGCTCCAGGGATTAACTATGGCTACACCTTC	CASSLAPGINYGYTF
TRBV5-1	TRBJ2-2	-	many	TGCGCCAGCAGCTTAGGGGGGCAGCGCACCGGGGAGCTGTTTTTT	CASSLGGQRTGELFF
TRBV20-1	TRBJ2-3	TRBD2	many	TGCAGTGCTACGGGGGCTCGACTAGCGGGAGTACGCACAGATACGCAGTATTTT	CSATGARLAGVRTDTQYF
TRBV7-2	TRBJ2-1	-	many	TGTGCCAGCAGCCTCACAGGGAGCAATGAGCAGTTCTTC	CASSLTGSNEQFF
TRBV12-3/TRBV12-4	TRBJ1-1	-	-	TGTGCCAGCAGTGCCTCGGTCGTGGGGGGCACTGAAGCTTTCTTT	CASSASVVGGTEAFF
TRBV7-3	TRBJ2-1	TRBD2	many	TGTGCCAGCAGCTTCGGACTAGCGGGAATCTCAGGCGAGCAGTTCTTC	CASSFGLAGISGEQFF
TRBV5-1	TRBJ2-7	-	-	TGCGCCAGCAGCTTGGGGGACCCGGCCTACGAGCAGTACTTC	CASSLGDPAYEQYF
TRBV29-1	TRBJ2-2	-	many	TGCAGCTCGGGTGGGGTTGTAGACACCGGGGAGCTGTTTTTT	CSSGGVVDTGELFF
TRBV6-5	TRBJ2-5	-	many	TGTGCCAGCAGTTACAGGACACCCCTTACCGAGACCCAGTACTTC	CASSYRTPLTETQYF
TRBV7-2	TRBJ2-7	-	many	TGTGCCAGCAGCTCTTCGTGGTTGGAGCAGTACTTC	CASSSSWLEQYF
TRBV7-9	TRBJ2-3	-	-	TGTGCCAGCAGCCTCCTAGGAGGGAGTGAAGATACGCAGTATTTT	CASSLLGGSEDTQYF
TRBV30	TRBJ1-1	-	many	TGTGCCTGGAGTGCAGGGGTGAACACTGAAGCTTTCTTT	CAWSAGVNTEAFF
TRBV13	TRBJ2-7	TRBD1	many	TGTGCCAGCAGCTTAGGCCGGACAGGGACCTACGAGCAGTACTTC	CASSLGRTGTYEQYF
TRBV5-5	TRBJ2-7	TRBD1	many	TGTGCCAGCAGCGGGACAGGGGGCCTGTGGGAGCAGTACTTC	CASSGTGGLWEQYF
TRBV7-2	TRBJ1-1	-	many	TGTGCCAGCAGCTCAAGAGGGGAGAACACTGAAGCTTTCTTT	CASSSRGENTEAFF
TRBV7-2	TRBJ2-1	-	many	TGTGCCAGCAGCTTAGAGACTCTCAATGAGCAGTTCTTC	CASSLETLNEQFF
TRBV4-1	TRBJ2-7	-	-	TGCGCCAGCAGCCACCCGGGACGTTCCTACGAGCAGTACTTC	CASSHPGRSYEQYF
TRBV13	TRBJ1-5	TRBD1	many	TGTGCCAGCAGCCTGGAGGGGGCACAGCCCCAGCATTTT	CASSLEGAQPQHF
TRBV7-2	TRBJ1-5	-	few	TGTGCCAGCAGCTTAGGGCACAGGGAGGGTAATCAGCCCCAGCATTTT	CASSLGHREGNQPQHF
TRBV20-1	TRBJ2-2	TRBD2	many	TGCAGTGCTAGAGAGTTGAAGACTAGCGGGCTGAACACCGGGGAGCTGTTTTTT	CSARELKTSGLNTGELFF
TRBV7-9	TRBJ2-5	TRBD2	-	TGTGCCAGCAGCTTAGTCGGCGGGAGGGCCGGGGTGGAGACCCAGTACTTC	CASSLVGGRAGVETQYF
TRBV5-1	TRBJ1-1	-	many	TGCGCCAGCAGCTTTCACGAGAACACTGAAGCTTTCTTT	CASSFHENTEAFF
TRBV24-1	TRBJ1-1	-	many	TGTGCCACCAGTGATTCCGGAAAAACTGAAGCTTTCTTT	CATSDSGKTEAFF
TRBV11-2	TRBJ2-7	-	few	TGTGCCAGCAGCTTAGGGTACGGCTCCTACGAGCAGTACTTC	CASSLGYGSYEQYF
TRBV28	TRBJ2-7	-	many	TGTGCCAGCACCCAAACCCTCACCTATCCTCACGAGCAGTACTTC	CASTQTLTYPHEQYF
TRBV6-5	TRBJ2-7	-	many	TGTGCCAGCAGTTACGGCGGCATTGGCACCTACGAGCAGTACTTC	CASSYGGIGTYEQYF
TRBV20-1	TRBJ2-3	-	few	TGCAGTGCTAGAGTTGTGGCCGGGGCGTCAGATACGCAGTATTTT	CSARVVAGASDTQYF
TRBV13	TRBJ2-2	-	few	TGTGCCAGCAGCCCACACGCCTATAACACCGGGGAGCTGTTTTTT	CASSPHAYNTGELFF
TRBV4-1	TRBJ2-7	-	-	TGCGCCAGCAGCCGTGGGGGGACCACAGTATACGAGCAGTACTTC	CASSRGGTTVYEQYF
TRBV27	TRBJ2-3	TRBD2	many	TGTGCCAGCAGTTTATTACTAGCGGGAGGCGCAGATACGCAGTATTTT	CASSLLLAGGADTQYF
TRBV6-6	TRBJ2-5	-	-	TGTGCCAGCAGTTACTCTTCCTTACGGATCCAAGAGACCCAGTACTTC	CASSYSSLRIQETQYF
TRBV7-9	TRBJ2-3	-	many	TGTGCCAGCAGCGGGGGTTACGAGACGCAGTATTTT	CASSGGYETQYF
TRBV20-1	TRBJ1-5	TRBD1	-	TGCAGTGCGCCGGGACAGGGGGCGTTTGGCAATCAGCCCCAGCATTTT	CSAPGQGAFGNQPQHF
TRBV5-6	TRBJ1-2	-	many	TGTGCCAGCAGCCCCGGGACTAACCGGTACACCTTC	CASSPGTNRYTF